The present T cell receptor (beta chain) was sequenced within a study of blood T cell repertoires in COVID-19 (TCRdb year 2020). Context from the whole study: The collaborator samples originated in the United States, Italy and Spain and spanned the acute and convalescent phases of COVID-19. Deeply sampled blood TCRbeta repertoires from subjects exposed to, actively infected with, or recovered from COVID-19 were included in the dataset. The material from the prospective study consisted of cDNA or gDNA derived from T cells, B-cell-depleted T cells, or PBMCs. Sample metadata almost always included a de-identified subject ID, COVID-19 status, age in years and sex. The repertoires were released in a freely available public database meant as a resource for research on the immune response to SARS-CoV-2. Where HLA class I and class II types were available, the types were taken from metadata supplied by the sample provider, not from assay-based typing. The samples were drawn from two sources: the first 160 participants of the ongoing ImmuneRACE study, and about 1,300 subjects contributed by 6 global collaborators. General conclusions and limits of the study: How much clinical and demographic metadata was included differed by source and by participant, and the metadata was provided uncurated.

Whole blood was collected in K2EDTA tubes by collaborating institutions according to the institutions' own protocols. For TCRbeta analysis, collaborator samples were shipped as frozen whole blood, as isolated PBMCs, or as DNA extracted from either sample type. TCRbeta CDR3 regions were amplified from genomic DNA using the immunoSEQ Assay, a bias-controlled multiplex PCR. The paper's processing steps were these. The number of nucleated cells in each sample was estimated from the amplification of reference gene primers within the assay. Sequence reads were collapsed and filtered to measure the absolute abundance of every unique TCRbeta CDR3 rearrangement. For each sample, productive Simpson clonality was calculated by taking the square root of Simpson's diversity index across productive rearrangements. Drawn from immuneACCESS, this table holds only the in-frame rearrangements with V and J called that TCRdb kept. Clones are partly lost; checked studies trace under half to an unresolved V gene and leave the rest unexplained. V and J calls and clone size are copied from that table; D and trimming were computed from the DNA. The sample table contains about 130,000 clones; only one count was recorded for roughly 82% of them. About 5% of the sample is held by the ten biggest clonotypes.

Remarks on this clone: Its antigen specificity is not known. No much larger clone is present one base from it, and per-base qualities are unavailable.

The germline V gene encodes CDR1 GTSNPN and CDR2 SVGIG (reference sequence). There are 15 amino acids in the CDR3, from cysteine to phenylalanine inclusive. The entry retains the CDR3 DNA only, 45 bases that are in frame from base 1. Relative to germline, V is 0 bases shorter and J is 2 bases shorter, with 13 bases between their ends. The sample comprised peripheral blood. The chain couples TRBV30 to TRBJ1-1; a tentative D call is TRBD1 (6 bases match). The receptor's source is a human donor in a cohort sampled during active COVID-19. The CDR3 here reads CAWSVSGGGNTEAFF. Read as DNA, the sequence is TGTGCCTGGAGTGTCTCGGGGGGCGGAAACACTGAAGCTTTCTTT.